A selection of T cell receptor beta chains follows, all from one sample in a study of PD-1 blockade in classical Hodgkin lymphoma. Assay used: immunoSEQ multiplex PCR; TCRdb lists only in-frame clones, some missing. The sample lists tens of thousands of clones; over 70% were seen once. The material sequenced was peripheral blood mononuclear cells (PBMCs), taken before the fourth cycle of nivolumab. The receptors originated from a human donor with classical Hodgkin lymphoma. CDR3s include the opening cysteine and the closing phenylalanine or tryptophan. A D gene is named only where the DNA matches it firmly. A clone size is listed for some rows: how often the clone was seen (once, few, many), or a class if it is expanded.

cdr3_nt: TGTGCCAGCAGCTTAGGAGCCTTCCTCTCCTACGAGCAGTACTTC; cdr3_aa: CASSLGAFLSYEQYF; d_call: NA; clone_size: NA; j_call: TRBJ2-7; v_call: TRBV7-2
cdr3_nt: TGTGCCAGCAGCCCCCAGGCCCGGGGGGAGGCTGAAGCTTTCTTT; cdr3_aa: CASSPQARGEAEAFF; d_call: NA; clone_size: few; j_call: TRBJ1-1; v_call: TRBV21-1
cdr3_nt: TGCGCCAGCAGCCAAGATGTTACAGGTCAAGAGACCCAGTACTTC; cdr3_aa: CASSQDVTGQETQYF; d_call: NA; clone_size: NA; j_call: TRBJ2-5; v_call: TRBV4-1
cdr3_nt: TGTGCCTGGGTACCCGGGGTAGGGGCCTTAGAGACCCAGTACTTC; cdr3_aa: CAWVPGVGALETQYF; d_call: NA; clone_size: NA; j_call: TRBJ2-5; v_call: TRBV30
cdr3_nt: TGTGCCAGCACCGACTGGGGTAATGAAAAACTGTTTTTT; cdr3_aa: CASTDWGNEKLFF; d_call: NA; clone_size: NA; j_call: TRBJ1-4; v_call: TRBV19
cdr3_nt: TGTGCCAGCAGTTTACGGGCCCCCGGGTCGGGCAATCAGCCCCAGCATTTT; cdr3_aa: CASSLRAPGSGNQPQHF; d_call: NA; clone_size: NA; j_call: TRBJ1-5; v_call: TRBV27
cdr3_nt: TGTGCCATCAGTGAGTGGGGAAGCTCCTACAATGAGCAGTTCTTC; cdr3_aa: CAISEWGSSYNEQFF; d_call: NA; clone_size: few; j_call: TRBJ2-1; v_call: TRBV10-3
cdr3_nt: TGCAGCGTTGCTACTGGGACTTACCAAGAGACCCAGTACTTC; cdr3_aa: CSVATGTYQETQYF; d_call: NA; clone_size: few; j_call: TRBJ2-5; v_call: TRBV29-1
cdr3_nt: TGTGCCAGCAGCCGACAGGGCTCTAACTATGGCTACACCTTC; cdr3_aa: CASSRQGSNYGYTF; d_call: TRBD1; clone_size: NA; j_call: TRBJ1-2; v_call: TRBV27
cdr3_nt: TGTGCCAGCAGCTTAGGGACGCGCTTCTCGGCCAATGAGCAGTTCTTC; cdr3_aa: CASSLGTRFSANEQFF; d_call: NA; clone_size: once; j_call: TRBJ2-1; v_call: TRBV7-6
cdr3_nt: TGTGCCAGCAGTTGGACAGGGGATAGCAATCAGCCCCAGCATTTT; cdr3_aa: CASSWTGDSNQPQHF; d_call: TRBD1; clone_size: NA; j_call: TRBJ1-5; v_call: TRBV6-6
cdr3_nt: TGCGCCAGCAGTCAATCGTCCGGGGACATTGGAAACACCATATATTTT; cdr3_aa: CASSQSSGDIGNTIYF; d_call: NA; clone_size: NA; j_call: TRBJ1-3; v_call: TRBV23-1
cdr3_nt: TGTGCCAGCAGACCGTTTGAGGGGCGCAGTGGCTACACCTTC; cdr3_aa: CASRPFEGRSGYTF; d_call: NA; clone_size: NA; j_call: TRBJ1-2; v_call: TRBV6-6
cdr3_nt: TGTGCCAGCAGCCCTACTACGGGCGGGGAGCTGTTTTTT; cdr3_aa: CASSPTTGGELFF; d_call: NA; clone_size: NA; j_call: TRBJ2-2; v_call: TRBV7-3
cdr3_nt: TGTGCCAGCAGCTTAGTTTCCAACTACGAGCAGTACTTC; cdr3_aa: CASSLVSNYEQYF; d_call: NA; clone_size: NA; j_call: TRBJ2-7; v_call: TRBV7-2
cdr3_nt: TGTGCCAGTAGTATACGGGAAGGGGAGTATGGCTACACCTTC; cdr3_aa: CASSIREGEYGYTF; d_call: NA; clone_size: NA; j_call: TRBJ1-2; v_call: TRBV19
cdr3_nt: TGTGCCAGCAGCTTAATCGCAGGATCAACGTTCTTC; cdr3_aa: CASSLIAGSTFF; d_call: NA; clone_size: few; j_call: TRBJ2-1; v_call: TRBV7-9
cdr3_nt: TGTGCCAGCAGCTTGGTTCACCCCCCGTCCCCTCGGGGGGATCAGCCCCAGCATTTT; cdr3_aa: CASSLVHPPSPRGDQPQHF; d_call: NA; clone_size: NA; j_call: TRBJ1-5; v_call: TRBV5-6
cdr3_nt: TGTGCCAGTAGTAGACAGGGGAACTATGGCTACACCTTC; cdr3_aa: CASSRQGNYGYTF; d_call: TRBD1; clone_size: NA; j_call: TRBJ1-2; v_call: TRBV19
cdr3_nt: TGTGCCAGCACAGGTTCGGCAGGGATAAATCAGCCCCAGCATTTT; cdr3_aa: CASTGSAGINQPQHF; d_call: NA; clone_size: NA; j_call: TRBJ1-5; v_call: TRBV6-5
cdr3_nt: TGCGCCAGCAGCGGGACAGGGGGCACCGGGGAGCTGTTTTTT; cdr3_aa: CASSGTGGTGELFF; d_call: TRBD1; clone_size: NA; j_call: TRBJ2-2; v_call: TRBV4-3
cdr3_nt: TGTGCCACACAGGAGTTGATGGGAGCTGGCTACACCTTC; cdr3_aa: CATQELMGAGYTF; d_call: NA; clone_size: NA; j_call: TRBJ1-2; v_call: TRBV6-1
cdr3_nt: TGTGCCAGCAGCGTTACGGAAAATCAGCCCCAGCATTTT; cdr3_aa: CASSVTENQPQHF; d_call: NA; clone_size: NA; j_call: TRBJ1-5; v_call: TRBV7-9
cdr3_nt: TGTGCCAGCAGCTTAGTCCGGGACATGTACCAAGAGACCCAGTACTTC; cdr3_aa: CASSLVRDMYQETQYF; d_call: NA; clone_size: NA; j_call: TRBJ2-5; v_call: TRBV7-8
cdr3_nt: TGTGCCAGCAGCCAAGTTCGTATAGCGGGCGGATCGGGTGAGCAGTTCTTC; cdr3_aa: CASSQVRIAGGSGEQFF; d_call: TRBD2; clone_size: NA; j_call: TRBJ2-1; v_call: TRBV14
cdr3_nt: TGTGCCAGCAGCCAGACGATCGGTGAGCAGTTCTTC; cdr3_aa: CASSQTIGEQFF; d_call: NA; clone_size: few; j_call: TRBJ2-1; v_call: TRBV7-8
cdr3_nt: TGTGCCAGCAGTGAGGAGGGCGTTACGTGGGGCCACTCCACTGAAGCTTTCTTT; cdr3_aa: CASSEEGVTWGHSTEAFF; d_call: NA; clone_size: NA; j_call: TRBJ1-1; v_call: TRBV2
cdr3_nt: TGCGCCAGCAGCCAAGACACAAACAGGGTCTACGAGCAGTACTTC; cdr3_aa: CASSQDTNRVYEQYF; d_call: NA; clone_size: NA; j_call: TRBJ2-7; v_call: TRBV4-3
cdr3_nt: TGTGCCAGCAGTTTATTAGGGGCGGGAGCCCTTTTAACCCTCTCTGGGGCCAACGTCCTGACTTTC; cdr3_aa: CASSLLGAGALLTLSGANVLTF; d_call: TRBD2; clone_size: once; j_call: TRBJ2-6; v_call: TRBV27
cdr3_nt: TGTGCCAGCAGACAGGGGGGGGAAAATCAGCCCCAGCATTTT; cdr3_aa: CASRQGGENQPQHF; d_call: TRBD1; clone_size: once; j_call: TRBJ1-5; v_call: TRBV28
cdr3_nt: TGCGCCAGCAGTCGGGGAGCGGGCGGGGAGCTGTTTTTT; cdr3_aa: CASSRGAGGELFF; d_call: NA; clone_size: NA; j_call: TRBJ2-2; v_call: TRBV10-2
cdr3_nt: TGTGCCAGCAGCCTCCTCGGGGTTGTGGGGAACACTGAAGCTTTCTTT; cdr3_aa: CASSLLGVVGNTEAFF; d_call: NA; clone_size: NA; j_call: TRBJ1-1; v_call: TRBV14
cdr3_nt: TGTGCCAGCAGGAGGACAGCCTCCTACGAGCAGTACTTC; cdr3_aa: CASRRTASYEQYF; d_call: NA; clone_size: few; j_call: TRBJ2-7; v_call: TRBV28
cdr3_nt: TGTGCCTGGAGTGCCGGGACACACGAACACCGGGGAGCTGTTTTT; cdr3_aa: CAWSAGTHEHRGAVF; d_call: NA; clone_size: NA; j_call: TRBJ2-2; v_call: TRBV30
cdr3_nt: TGTGCCAGCAGCTTGGACGGTAGAGCGAACACTGAAGCTTTCTTT; cdr3_aa: CASSLDGRANTEAFF; d_call: NA; clone_size: NA; j_call: TRBJ1-1; v_call: TRBV5-8